There are a few counts of the clone carrying this TCR beta chain. The data derive from a study of blood T cell repertoires in COVID-19. About the study: Material from acute and convalescent COVID-19 was sourced from the United States, Italy and Spain. In each case, the material was cDNA or gDNA derived from T cells, B-cell-depleted T cells, or PBMCs.

Germline values: CDR1 SNHLY, CDR2 FYNNEI. V was pared by 1 base and J by 12 bases, with 15 bases between. The CDR3 loop spans 13 amino acids. In the authors' methods: Reference gene primers were amplified, and this amplification served to estimate nucleated cell counts. The repertoire was sequenced with immunoSEQ multiplex PCR; TCRdb's copy has only in-frame clones and lacks some. That table furnishes V, J and clone size, whereas the DNA furnished D and trimming. The sample holds around 230,000 clones, around 83% seen once. This chain uses TRBV2 with TRBJ1-1, with D perhaps TRBD1 (6 bases). The clonotype was recovered from an elderly woman with acute or convalescent COVID-19. What was sequenced was peripheral blood. CDR3 DNA: TGTGCCAGCAGTGAAGTGACAGGAGGAATAACTTTCTTT. Protein: CASSEVTGGITFF.